The rows below give T cell receptor beta chains drawn from one sample of a study of spatial heterogeneity in lung cancer. TCRdb fed the 5' RACE reads into MiXCR, producing one record per CDR3 protein. This sample yields roughly 54,000 distinct CDR3 sequences, of which around 7.6% are seen a single time; about an eighth belongs to the top ten. The starting material was PBMCs, obtained at surgery. The receptors derive from a female donor with early-stage non-small cell lung cancer. Each CDR3 is given with its conserved first and last residue. Fields, in order: J gene, D gene, V gene, clone size, CDR3 protein, CDR3 DNA. A D gene is named only where the DNA matches it firmly. Some rows have no size entry. The others give once, few or many, or a class for an expanded clone.

J: TRBJ2-3
D: TRBD2
V: TRBV19
size: .
CDR3: CASSSGGFTDTQYF
DNA: TGTGCCAGTAGTAGCGGGGGATTCACAGATACGCAGTATTTT

J: TRBJ1-2
D: .
V: TRBV15
size: .
CDR3: CATSRDRGGHYGYTF
DNA: TGTGCCACCAGCAGAGATCGCGGGGGGCACTATGGCTACACCTTC

J: TRBJ2-3
D: .
V: TRBV7-2
size: few
CDR3: CASSLLPITDTQYF
DNA: TGTGCCAGCAGCTTACTTCCGATCACAGATACGCAGTATTTT

J: TRBJ1-1
D: .
V: TRBV6-2/TRBV6-3
size: many
CDR3: CASLQPGHEAFF
DNA: TGTGCCAGCCTCCAGCCGGGCCATGAAGCTTTCTTT

J: TRBJ1-6
D: .
V: TRBV2
size: few
CDR3: CASSGDANSPLHF
DNA: TGTGCCAGCAGCGGGGATGCAAACTCACCCCTCCACTTT

J: TRBJ2-1
D: .
V: TRBV20-1
size: few
CDR3: CSARAGTAYNEQFF
DNA: TGCAGTGCTAGAGCTGGGACTGCCTACAATGAGCAGTTCTTC

J: TRBJ2-3
D: TRBD1
V: TRBV7-7
size: many
CDR3: CASSPDRAADTQYF
DNA: TGTGCTAGCAGCCCCGACAGGGCCGCAGATACGCAGTATTTT

J: TRBJ2-5
D: .
V: TRBV28
size: many
CDR3: CASSFPGGLGTQYF
DNA: TGTGCCAGCAGTTTCCCCGGCGGCCTGGGGACCCAGTACTTC

J: TRBJ1-5
D: .
V: TRBV4-3
size: many
CDR3: CASSQEWGGNQPQHF
DNA: TGCGCCAGCAGCCAAGAATGGGGTGGCAATCAGCCCCAGCATTTT

J: TRBJ2-2
D: .
V: TRBV13
size: many
CDR3: CASSMWEIGELFF
DNA: TGTGCCAGCAGCATGTGGGAGATCGGGGAGCTGTTTTTT

J: TRBJ1-4
D: TRBD1
V: TRBV6-2/TRBV6-3
size: .
CDR3: CASTRVEGQNNEKLFF
DNA: TGTGCCAGCACCCGAGTGGAGGGACAGAATAATGAAAAACTGTTTTTT

J: TRBJ1-5
D: .
V: TRBV20-1
size: many
CDR3: CSARTGIDNQPQHF
DNA: TGCAGTGCTAGAACGGGGATTGACAATCAGCCCCAGCATTTT

J: TRBJ2-5
D: TRBD1
V: TRBV20-1
size: many
CDR3: CSAGTGSMETQYF
DNA: TGCAGTGCTGGGACAGGGTCGATGGAGACCCAGTACTTC

J: TRBJ1-4
D: .
V: TRBV6-1
size: few
CDR3: CASSEHGRHAYEKLFF
DNA: TGTGCCAGCAGTGAACACGGCCGGCACGCTTATGAAAAACTGTTTTTT

J: TRBJ1-3
D: TRBD1
V: TRBV5-1
size: many
CDR3: CASSQGQISSGNTIYF
DNA: TGCGCCAGCAGCCAGGGACAGATATCCTCTGGAAACACCATATATTTT

J: TRBJ2-1
D: .
V: TRBV29-1
size: few
CDR3: CSTSGDEQFF
DNA: TGCAGCACCTCGGGGGATGAGCAGTTCTTC

J: TRBJ2-1
D: TRBD2
V: TRBV19
size: few
CDR3: CASSPGTSGTYNEQFF
DNA: TGTGCCAGTAGTCCCGGGACTAGCGGGACCTACAATGAGCAGTTCTTC

J: TRBJ2-7
D: TRBD1
V: TRBV19
size: many
CDR3: CASSGQGVHEQYF
DNA: TGTGCCAGTAGTGGGCAGGGGGTCCACGAGCAGTACTTC

J: TRBJ1-5
D: .
V: TRBV15
size: many
CDR3: CATSSPGRPGSGNQPQHF
DNA: TGTGCCACCAGCAGTCCGGGTAGGCCAGGATCGGGCAATCAGCCCCAGCATTTT

J: TRBJ1-1
D: .
V: TRBV20-1
size: few
CDR3: CSASDPRDLATEAFF
DNA: TGCAGTGCTAGCGACCCGCGGGATCTGGCCACTGAAGCTTTCTTT

J: TRBJ2-5
D: .
V: TRBV29-1
size: few
CDR3: CSVVVTQETQYF
DNA: TGCAGCGTAGTTGTTACACAAGAGACCCAGTACTTC

J: TRBJ2-7
D: .
V: TRBV5-5
size: many
CDR3: CASSPSTLSYEQYF
DNA: TGTGCCAGCAGCCCTTCGACGTTGAGCTACGAGCAGTACTTC

J: TRBJ2-5
D: .
V: TRBV6-2/TRBV6-3
size: few
CDR3: CASGIETQYF
DNA: TGTGCCAGCGGAATAGAGACCCAGTACTTC

J: TRBJ2-7
D: TRBD1
V: TRBV7-9
size: .
CDR3: CASSLAGQGFPYEQYF
DNA: TGTGCCAGCAGCTTAGCGGGACAGGGGTTCCCCTACGAGCAGTACTTC

J: TRBJ1-2
D: .
V: TRBV11-2
size: once
CDR3: CASSLDSEIYGYTF
DNA: TGTGCCAGCAGCTTAGATAGTGAGATTTATGGCTACACCTTC

J: TRBJ2-1
D: .
V: TRBV7-2
size: many
CDR3: CASSLGTRSHNEQFF
DNA: TGTGCCAGCAGCTTGGGCACTAGGTCACACAATGAGCAGTTCTTC

J: TRBJ2-7
D: .
V: TRBV14
size: .
CDR3: CASSQASSGRAEQYF
DNA: TGTGCCAGCAGCCAAGCTTCTTCGGGCAGGGCCGAGCAGTACTTC

J: TRBJ2-2
D: TRBD1
V: TRBV9
size: many
CDR3: CASSVAGTGSGELFF
DNA: TGTGCCAGCAGCGTAGCCGGGACAGGGAGCGGGGAGCTGTTTTTT

J: TRBJ2-1
D: .
V: TRBV19
size: .
CDR3: CASSSRGVNEQFF
DNA: TGTGCCAGTAGCTCCCGGGGCGTCAATGAGCAGTTCTTC

J: TRBJ2-6
D: .
V: TRBV7-9
size: few
CDR3: CASSSVLSANVLTF
DNA: TGTGCCAGCAGCTCCGTACTTTCGGCCAACGTCCTGACTTTC

J: TRBJ2-1
D: .
V: TRBV7-9
size: .
CDR3: CASSGLNSYNEQFF
DNA: TGTGCCAGCAGCGGCCTCAACTCCTACAATGAGCAGTTCTTC

J: TRBJ2-4
D: .
V: TRBV5-1
size: few
CDR3: CASRSGNIQYF
DNA: TGCGCCAGCAGATCGGGGAACATTCAGTACTTC

J: TRBJ1-6
D: .
V: TRBV15
size: many
CDR3: CATSRDPTGVSPLHF
DNA: TGTGCCACCAGCAGAGACCCCACGGGGGTATCACCCCTCCACTTT

J: TRBJ1-5
D: TRBD1
V: TRBV12-3/TRBV12-4
size: many
CDR3: CASSVDRGQPQHF
DNA: TGTGCCAGCAGTGTGGACAGGGGTCAGCCCCAGCATTTT

J: TRBJ2-5
D: TRBD2
V: TRBV11-2
size: few
CDR3: CASSFRGGTLGETQYF
DNA: TGTGCCAGCAGCTTCCGGGGGGGGACGCTGGGAGAGACCCAGTACTTC

J: TRBJ2-5
D: .
V: TRBV29-1
size: few
CDR3: CSVRGWQETQYF
DNA: TGCAGCGTTCGGGGCTGGCAAGAGACCCAGTACTTC

J: TRBJ2-6
D: TRBD1
V: TRBV5-1
size: .
CDR3: CASSPGTGVSGANVLTF
DNA: TGCGCCAGCAGTCCCGGGACAGGGGTTTCTGGGGCCAACGTCCTGACTTTC

J: TRBJ1-4
D: .
V: TRBV20-1
size: .
CDR3: CSARRNEKLFF
DNA: TGCAGTGCTAGACGTAATGAAAAACTGTTTTTT

J: TRBJ2-7
D: .
V: TRBV28
size: many
CDR3: CASIKGGSYEQYF
DNA: TGTGCCAGCATTAAGGGCGGGTCCTACGAGCAGTACTTC

J: TRBJ1-1
D: .
V: TRBV6-2/TRBV6-3
size: few
CDR3: CASSLWRGNTEAFF
DNA: TGTGCCAGCAGTCTATGGCGGGGGAACACTGAAGCTTTCTTT

J: TRBJ2-3
D: TRBD1
V: TRBV7-2
size: few
CDR3: CASSLIIRGQDTQYF
DNA: TGTGCCAGCAGCTTAATTATTAGGGGGCAAGATACGCAGTATTTT

J: TRBJ2-5
D: .
V: TRBV19
size: few
CDR3: CASSTGPRQETQYF
DNA: TGTGCCAGTAGTACCGGACCGAGACAAGAGACCCAGTACTTC